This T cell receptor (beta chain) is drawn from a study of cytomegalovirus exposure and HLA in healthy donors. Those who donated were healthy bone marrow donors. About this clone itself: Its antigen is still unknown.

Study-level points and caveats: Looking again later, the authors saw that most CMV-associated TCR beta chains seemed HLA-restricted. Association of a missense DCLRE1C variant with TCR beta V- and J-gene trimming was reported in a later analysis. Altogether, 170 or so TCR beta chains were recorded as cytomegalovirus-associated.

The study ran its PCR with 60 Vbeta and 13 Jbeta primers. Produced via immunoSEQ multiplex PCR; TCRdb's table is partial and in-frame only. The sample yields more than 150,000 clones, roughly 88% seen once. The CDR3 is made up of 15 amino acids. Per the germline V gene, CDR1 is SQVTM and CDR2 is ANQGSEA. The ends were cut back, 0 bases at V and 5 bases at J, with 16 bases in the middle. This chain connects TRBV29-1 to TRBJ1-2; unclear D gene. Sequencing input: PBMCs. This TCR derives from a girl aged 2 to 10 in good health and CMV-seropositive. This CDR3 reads CSVEDTASLSYGYTF. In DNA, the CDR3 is TGCAGCGTTGAAGACACAGCCTCTCTTTCTTATGGCTACACCTTC.